The clone carrying this TCR beta chain was counted at least ten times. Antigen: not known. Previously described methods and listed TCR primers were used for bulk TCR libraries. TCRdb called the PCR reads again in MiXCR, with one record for every CDR3 protein. The sample shows 65,000 or so distinct CDR3 sequences, about 18% of them seen only once. The entry originates in a study of molecular identifiers for immune sequencing clone quantification. The study, taken as a whole, reports: Researchers reportedly could pick up spiked Jurkat TCR RNA from one cell mixed into more than 800,000 naive cells.

The CD8+CD4-CCR7+CD45RA+ phenotype defined the sorted naive CD8 T cells. The receptor comes from a human donor in good health. Some libraries in this study had Jurkat cell RNA spiked in. Source material: naive CD8+ T cells from blood, with Jurkat cell RNA spiked in. Described subset: FACS-sorted CD8+CD4-CCR7+CD45RA+ naive T cells.

CDR3 protein: CASSLVSGRGFTEGYTF. As DNA, the CDR3 is TGTGCCAGCAGCTTGGTCTCCGGCAGGGGCTTTACTGAGGGCTACACCTTC. This chain joins TRBV5-6 and TRBJ1-2, with D perhaps matching TRBD1 (6 bases). This CDR3 comprises 17 residues. V lost 0 bases, J lost 8 bases, and 23 bases lay in between. CDR1 and CDR2 from the germline V gene are SGHDT and YYEEEE.